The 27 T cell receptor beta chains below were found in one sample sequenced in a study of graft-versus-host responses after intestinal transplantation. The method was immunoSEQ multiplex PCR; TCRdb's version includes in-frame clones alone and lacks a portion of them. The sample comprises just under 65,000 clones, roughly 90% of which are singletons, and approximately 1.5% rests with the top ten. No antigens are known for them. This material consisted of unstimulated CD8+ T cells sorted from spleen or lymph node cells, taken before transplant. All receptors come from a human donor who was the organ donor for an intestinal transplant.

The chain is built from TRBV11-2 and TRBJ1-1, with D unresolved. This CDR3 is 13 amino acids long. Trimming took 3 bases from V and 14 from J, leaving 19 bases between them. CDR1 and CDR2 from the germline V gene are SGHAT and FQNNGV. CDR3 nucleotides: TGTGCCAGCAGCTTCACCCTGGGCCTTATCCACTTCTTT. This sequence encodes CASSFTLGLIHFF.

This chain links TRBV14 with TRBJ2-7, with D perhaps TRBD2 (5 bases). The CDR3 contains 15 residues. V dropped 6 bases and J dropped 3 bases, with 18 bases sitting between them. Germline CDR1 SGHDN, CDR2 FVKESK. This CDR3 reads CASREELDSDYEQYF. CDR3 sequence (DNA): TGTGCCAGCAGGGAAGAATTGGACTCAGACTACGAGCAGTACTTC. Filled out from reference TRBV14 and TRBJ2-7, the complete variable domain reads EAGVTQFPSHSVIEKGQTVTLRCDPISGHDNLYWYRRVMGKEIKFLLHFVKESKQDESGMPNNRFLAERTGGTYSTLKVQPAELEDSGVYFCASREELDSDYEQYFGPGTRLTVT.

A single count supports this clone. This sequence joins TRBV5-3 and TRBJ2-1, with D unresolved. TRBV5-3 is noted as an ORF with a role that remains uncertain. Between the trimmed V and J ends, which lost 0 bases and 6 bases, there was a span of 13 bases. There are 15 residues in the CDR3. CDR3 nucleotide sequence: TGTGCCAGAAGCTTGGCCTGCAGGATCATCAATGAGCAGTTCTTC. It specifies CARSLACRIINEQFF.

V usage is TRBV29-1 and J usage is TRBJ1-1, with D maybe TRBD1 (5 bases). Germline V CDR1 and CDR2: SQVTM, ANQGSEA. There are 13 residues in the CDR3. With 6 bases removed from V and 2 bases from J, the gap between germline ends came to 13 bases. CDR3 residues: CSVQWGGNTEAFF. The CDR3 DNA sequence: TGCAGCGTCCAATGGGGGGGTAACACTGAAGCTTTCTTT.

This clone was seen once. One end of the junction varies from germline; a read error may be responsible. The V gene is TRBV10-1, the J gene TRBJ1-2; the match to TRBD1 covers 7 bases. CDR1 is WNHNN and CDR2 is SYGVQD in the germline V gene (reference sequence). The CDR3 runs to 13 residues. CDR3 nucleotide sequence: TGCGCCAGCAGCCACCCTCGGGACAGAAAGAGGTACTTC. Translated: CASSHPRDRKRYF.

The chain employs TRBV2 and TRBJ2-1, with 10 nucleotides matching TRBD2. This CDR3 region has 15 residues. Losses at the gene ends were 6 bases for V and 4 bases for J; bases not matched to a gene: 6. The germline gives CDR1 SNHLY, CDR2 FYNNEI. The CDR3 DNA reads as TGTGCCAGCAGGGGAGGGACTAGCGAATACAATGAGCAGTTCTTC. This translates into CASRGGTSEYNEQFF.

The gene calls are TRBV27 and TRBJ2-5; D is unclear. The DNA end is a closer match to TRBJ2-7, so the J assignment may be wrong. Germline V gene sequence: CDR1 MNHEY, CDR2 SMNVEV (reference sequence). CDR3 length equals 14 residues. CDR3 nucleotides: TGTGCCAGCAGTTTACATACAGCTGCCTACGAGCAGTACTTC. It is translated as CASSLHTAAYEQYF.

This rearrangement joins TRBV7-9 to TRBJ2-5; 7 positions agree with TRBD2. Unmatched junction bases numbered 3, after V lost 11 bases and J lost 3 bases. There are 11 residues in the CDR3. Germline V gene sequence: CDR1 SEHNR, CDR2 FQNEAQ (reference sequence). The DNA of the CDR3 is TGTGCCTGGGGGGGGGAAGAGACCCAGTACTTC. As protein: CAWGGEETQYF.

The CDR3 DNA reads TGCGCCAGCAGCCAATTCCTCGCCGGGGAGCTGTTTTTT. Protein sequence: CASSQFLAGELFF. The chain carries TRBV4-3 and TRBJ2-2, with D unclear. The CDR3 covers 13 residues. Trimming pared 2 bases from V and 6 bases from J, leaving 7 bases between. Per the germline V gene, CDR1 is LGHNA and CDR2 is YSLEER.

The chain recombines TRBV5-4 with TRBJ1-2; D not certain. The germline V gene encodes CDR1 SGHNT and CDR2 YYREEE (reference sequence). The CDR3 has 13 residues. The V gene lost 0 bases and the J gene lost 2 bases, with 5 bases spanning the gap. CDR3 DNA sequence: TGTGCCAGCAGCTTGGAGAGGAACTATGGCTACACCTTC. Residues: CASSLERNYGYTF.

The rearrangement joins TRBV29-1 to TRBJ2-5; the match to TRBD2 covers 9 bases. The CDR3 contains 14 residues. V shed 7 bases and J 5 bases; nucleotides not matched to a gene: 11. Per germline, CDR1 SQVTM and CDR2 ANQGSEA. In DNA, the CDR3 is TGCAGCGGGGTTTTGCGGGAGGGCCCGGAGACCCAGTACTTC. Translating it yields CSGVLREGPETQYF.

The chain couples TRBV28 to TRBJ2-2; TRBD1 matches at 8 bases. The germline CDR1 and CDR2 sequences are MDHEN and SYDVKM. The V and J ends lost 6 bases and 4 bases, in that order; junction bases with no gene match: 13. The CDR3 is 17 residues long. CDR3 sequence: CASSLRESGGFTGELFF. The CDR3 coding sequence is TGTGCCAGCAGCCTTAGGGAGTCAGGGGGCTTCACCGGGGAGCTGTTTTTT.

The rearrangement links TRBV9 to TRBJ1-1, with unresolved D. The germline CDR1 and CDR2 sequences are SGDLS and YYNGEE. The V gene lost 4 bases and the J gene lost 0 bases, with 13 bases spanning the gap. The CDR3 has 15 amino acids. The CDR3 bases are TGTGCCAGCAGCCCCCTGTCAGGAATGAACACTGAAGCTTTCTTT. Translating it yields CASSPLSGMNTEAFF. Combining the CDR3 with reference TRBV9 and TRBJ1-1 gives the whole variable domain DSGVTQTPKHLITATGQRVTLRCSPRSGDLSVYWYQQSLDQGLQFLIQYYNGEERAKGNILERFSAQQFPDLHSELNLSSLELGDSALYFCASSPLSGMNTEAFFGQGTRLTVV.

This CDR3 reads CATSKNAPGAEEANTGELFF. In nucleotides, the CDR3 is TGTGCCACCAGCAAGAACGCCCCGGGAGCCGAGGAGGCGAACACCGGGGAGCTGTTTTTT. The chain carries TRBV15 and TRBJ2-2, with a tentative D call TRBD2 (6 bases). CDR1 LNHNV and CDR2 YYDKDF come from the germline V gene (reference sequence). This CDR3 comprises 20 residues. V was clipped by 4 bases and J by 0 bases, with 24 bases between them.

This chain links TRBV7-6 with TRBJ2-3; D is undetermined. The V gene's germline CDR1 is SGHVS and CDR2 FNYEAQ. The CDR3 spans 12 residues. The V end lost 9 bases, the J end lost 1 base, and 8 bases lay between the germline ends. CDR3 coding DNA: TGTGCCAGTTGCACGGGCACAGATACGCAGTATTTT. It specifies CASCTGTDTQYF.

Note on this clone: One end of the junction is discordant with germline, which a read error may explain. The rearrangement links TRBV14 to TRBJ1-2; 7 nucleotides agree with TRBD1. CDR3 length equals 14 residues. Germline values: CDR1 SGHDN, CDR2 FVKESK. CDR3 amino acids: CASSPQILGQVADF. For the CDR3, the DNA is TGTGCCAGCAGCCCACAGATCTTAGGACAGGTAGCCGACTTC.

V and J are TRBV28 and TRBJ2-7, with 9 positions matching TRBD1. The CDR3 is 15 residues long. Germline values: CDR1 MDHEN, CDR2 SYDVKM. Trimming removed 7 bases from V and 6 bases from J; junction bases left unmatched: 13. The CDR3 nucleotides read TGTGCCAGCACCCTAGGGGACAGGGTTAGAGGCGAGCAGTACTTC. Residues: CASTLGDRVRGEQYF.

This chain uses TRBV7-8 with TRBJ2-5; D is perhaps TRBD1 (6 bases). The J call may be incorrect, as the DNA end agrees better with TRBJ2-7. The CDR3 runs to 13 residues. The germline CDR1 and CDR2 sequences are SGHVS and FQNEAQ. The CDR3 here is CASSPGSQGEQYF. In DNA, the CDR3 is TGTGCCAGCAGCCCGGGATCACAGGGCGAGCAGTACTTC.

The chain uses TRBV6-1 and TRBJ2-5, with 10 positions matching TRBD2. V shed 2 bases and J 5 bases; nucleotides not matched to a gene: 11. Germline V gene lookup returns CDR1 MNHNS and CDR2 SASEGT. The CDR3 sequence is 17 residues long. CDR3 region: CASSEWALAGVDETQYF. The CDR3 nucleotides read TGTGCCAGCAGTGAATGGGCCCTAGCGGGAGTCGACGAGACCCAGTACTTC.

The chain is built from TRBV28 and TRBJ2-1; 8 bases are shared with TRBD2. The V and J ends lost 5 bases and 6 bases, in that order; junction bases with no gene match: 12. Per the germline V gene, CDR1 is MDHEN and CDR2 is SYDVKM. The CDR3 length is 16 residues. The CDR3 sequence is CASSPRTSSGFNEQFF. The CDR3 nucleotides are TGTGCCAGCAGTCCCCGGACTAGCTCGGGGTTCAATGAGCAGTTCTTC.

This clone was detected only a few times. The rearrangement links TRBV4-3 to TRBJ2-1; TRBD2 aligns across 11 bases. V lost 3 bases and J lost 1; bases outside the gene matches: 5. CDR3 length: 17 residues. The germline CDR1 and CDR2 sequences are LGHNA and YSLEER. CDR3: CASSQTLAGGSYNEQFF. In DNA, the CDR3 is TGCGCCAGCAGCCAGACCCTAGCGGGAGGATCCTACAATGAGCAGTTCTTC.

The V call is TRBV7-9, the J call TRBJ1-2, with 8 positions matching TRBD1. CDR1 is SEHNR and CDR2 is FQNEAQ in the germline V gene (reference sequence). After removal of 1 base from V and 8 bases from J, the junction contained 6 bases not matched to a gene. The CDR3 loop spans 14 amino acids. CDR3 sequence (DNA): TGTGCCAGCAGCTTAGTAGGGACAGGAATCGGCTACACCTTC. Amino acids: CASSLVGTGIGYTF.

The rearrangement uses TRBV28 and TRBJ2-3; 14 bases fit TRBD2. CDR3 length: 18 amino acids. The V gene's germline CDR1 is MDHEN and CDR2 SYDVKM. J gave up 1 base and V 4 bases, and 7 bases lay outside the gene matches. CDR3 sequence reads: CASSSGTSGSGGTDTQYF. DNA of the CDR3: TGTGCCAGCAGTTCCGGGACTAGCGGGAGCGGAGGCACAGATACGCAGTATTTT.

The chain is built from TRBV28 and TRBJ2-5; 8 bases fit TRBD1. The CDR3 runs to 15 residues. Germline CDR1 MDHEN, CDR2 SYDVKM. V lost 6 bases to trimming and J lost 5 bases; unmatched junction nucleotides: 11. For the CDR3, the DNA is TGTGCCAGCAGAGCTCCCGGACAGGGTGTGGAGACCCAGTACTTC. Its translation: CASRAPGQGVETQYF.

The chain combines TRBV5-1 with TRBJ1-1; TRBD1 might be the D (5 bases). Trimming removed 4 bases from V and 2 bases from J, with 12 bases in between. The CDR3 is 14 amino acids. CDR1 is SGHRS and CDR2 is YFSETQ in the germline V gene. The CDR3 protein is CASSTLQGNTEAFF. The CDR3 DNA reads TGCGCCAGCAGCACACTTCAGGGAAACACTGAAGCTTTCTTT.

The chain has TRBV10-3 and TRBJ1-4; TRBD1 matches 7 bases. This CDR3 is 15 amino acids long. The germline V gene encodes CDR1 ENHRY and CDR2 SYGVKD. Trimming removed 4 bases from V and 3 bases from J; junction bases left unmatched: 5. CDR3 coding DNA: TGTGCCATCAGTGCCGGGACAGCCCCTAATGAAAAACTGTTTTTT. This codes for CAISAGTAPNEKLFF.

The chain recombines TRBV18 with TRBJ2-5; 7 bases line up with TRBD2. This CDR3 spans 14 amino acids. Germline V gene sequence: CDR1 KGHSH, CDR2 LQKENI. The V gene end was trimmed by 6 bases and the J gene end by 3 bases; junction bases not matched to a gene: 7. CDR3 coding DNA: TGTGCCAGCTCGCCGGGACTAATGAAAGAGACCCAGTACTTC. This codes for CASSPGLMKETQYF. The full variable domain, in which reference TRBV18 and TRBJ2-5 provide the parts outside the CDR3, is NAGVMQNPRHLVRRRGQEARLRCSPMKGHSHVYWYRQLPEEGLKFMVYLQKENIIDESGMPKERFSAEFPKEGPSILRIQQVVRGDSAAYFCASSPGLMKETQYFGPGTRLLVL.